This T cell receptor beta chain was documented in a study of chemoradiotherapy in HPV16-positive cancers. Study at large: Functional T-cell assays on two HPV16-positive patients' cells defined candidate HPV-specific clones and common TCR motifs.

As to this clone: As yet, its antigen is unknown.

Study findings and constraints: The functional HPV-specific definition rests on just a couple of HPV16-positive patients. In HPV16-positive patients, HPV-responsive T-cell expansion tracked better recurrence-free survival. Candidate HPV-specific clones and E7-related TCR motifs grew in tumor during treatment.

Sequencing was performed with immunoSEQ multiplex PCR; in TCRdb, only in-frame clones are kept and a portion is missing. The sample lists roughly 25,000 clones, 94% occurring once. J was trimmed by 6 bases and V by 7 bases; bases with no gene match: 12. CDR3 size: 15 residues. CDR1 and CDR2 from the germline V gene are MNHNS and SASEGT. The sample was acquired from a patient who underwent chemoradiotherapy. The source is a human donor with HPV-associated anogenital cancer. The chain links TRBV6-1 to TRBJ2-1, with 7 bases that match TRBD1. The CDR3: CASTPRQGGGNEQFF. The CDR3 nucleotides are TGTGCCAGCACTCCAAGACAGGGCGGCGGCAATGAGCAGTTCTTC.